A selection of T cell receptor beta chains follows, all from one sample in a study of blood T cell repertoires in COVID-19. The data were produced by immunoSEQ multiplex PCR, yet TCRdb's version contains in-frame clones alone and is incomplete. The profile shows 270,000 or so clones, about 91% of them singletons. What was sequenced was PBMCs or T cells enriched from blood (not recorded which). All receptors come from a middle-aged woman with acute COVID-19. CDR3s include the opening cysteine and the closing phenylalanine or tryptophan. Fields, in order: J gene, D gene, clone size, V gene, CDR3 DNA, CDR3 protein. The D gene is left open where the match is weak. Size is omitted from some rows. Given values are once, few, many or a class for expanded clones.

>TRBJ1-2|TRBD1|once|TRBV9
TGTGCCAGCAGGGGACAGGATCGCCTCCCCTATGGCTACACCTTC
CASRGQDRLPYGYTF
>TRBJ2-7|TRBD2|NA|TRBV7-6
TGTGCCAGCAGCCCCTTACGACCAACTAGCGGAGGGGCTCGCGAGCAGTACTTC
CASSPLRPTSGGAREQYF
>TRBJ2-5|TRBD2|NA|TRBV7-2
TGTGCCAGCAGCATGACTAGCGGAGCGCAAGAGACCCAGTACTTC
CASSMTSGAQETQYF
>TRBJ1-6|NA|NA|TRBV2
TGTGCCAGCAGTGAGTGGGGAGGGTCCAATTCACCCCTCCACTTT
CASSEWGGSNSPLHF
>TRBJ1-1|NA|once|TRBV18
TGTGCCAGCTCACCACAGGACATCACTGAAGCTTTCTTT
CASSPQDITEAFF
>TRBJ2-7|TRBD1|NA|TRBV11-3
TGTGCCAGCAGCTCGGGGGACAGGGCAATCTACGAGCAGTACTTC
CASSSGDRAIYEQYF
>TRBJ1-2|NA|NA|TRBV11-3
TGTGCCAGCAGCTTTGACGGGATGAACTATGGCTACACCTTC
CASSFDGMNYGYTF
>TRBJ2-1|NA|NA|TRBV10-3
TGTGCCATCAGTGTCTTAGAGTACAATGAGCAGTTCTTC
CAISVLEYNEQFF
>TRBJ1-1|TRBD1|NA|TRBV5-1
TGCGCCAGCAGCTGGGGACCAGGGGGGAACACTGAAGCTTTCTTT
CASSWGPGGNTEAFF
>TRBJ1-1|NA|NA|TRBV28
TGTGCCAGCGGGACATCGCCGGGGGGTGAAGCTTTCTTT
CASGTSPGGEAFF
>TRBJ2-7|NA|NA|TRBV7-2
TGTGCCAGCAGCTTAACTCACAGTTCCTACGAGCAGTACTTC
CASSLTHSSYEQYF
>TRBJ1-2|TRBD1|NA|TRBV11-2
TGTGCCAGCGCCACGCCCAGGGGGCCTGGGGGCTACACCTTC
CASATPRGPGGYTF
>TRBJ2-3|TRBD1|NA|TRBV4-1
TGCGCCAGCAGCCACCCGGGACAGGGAACAGATACGCAGTATTTT
CASSHPGQGTDTQYF
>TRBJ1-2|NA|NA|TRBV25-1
TGTGCCAGCAGCAGACACCCTAACTATGGCTACACCTTC
CASSRHPNYGYTF
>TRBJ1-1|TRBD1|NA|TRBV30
TGTGCCTGGACCCAGGGGGCAGTGACTGAAGCTTTCTTT
CAWTQGAVTEAFF
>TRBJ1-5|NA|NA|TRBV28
TGTGCCAGCAGCCCTCCTGGGGACTTTAATCAGCCCCAGCATTTT
CASSPPGDFNQPQHF
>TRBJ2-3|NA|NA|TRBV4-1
TGCGCCAGCAGCCTACGACAGCGGCTAGCGTCAACTCTTCCAGATACGCAGTATTTT
CASSLRQRLASTLPDTQYF
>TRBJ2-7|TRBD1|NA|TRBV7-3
TGTGCCAGCAGCCCCGGGACAGGGGAGTACGAGCAGTACTTC
CASSPGTGEYEQYF
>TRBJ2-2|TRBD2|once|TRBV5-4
TGTGCCAGCCGGGCCGCGGCAGCGGGAGCTGGGGAGCTGTTTTTT
CASRAAAAGAGELFF
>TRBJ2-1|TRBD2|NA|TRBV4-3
TGCGCCAGCAGCCAAGAAGGCGCGGGAGTGTCCTACAATGAGCAGTTCTTC
CASSQEGAGVSYNEQFF
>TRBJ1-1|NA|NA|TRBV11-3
TGTGCCAGCAGCTCTCTCGGCGACATGAACACTGAAGCTTTCTTT
CASSSLGDMNTEAFF
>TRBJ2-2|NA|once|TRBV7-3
TGTGCCAGCAGCTTAATGTCCCGGGGCGGGGAGCTGTTTTTT
CASSLMSRGGELFF
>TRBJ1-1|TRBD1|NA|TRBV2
TGTGCCAGCAGGGACAGGGGGCAAACTGAAGCTTTCTTT
CASRDRGQTEAFF
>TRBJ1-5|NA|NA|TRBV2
TGTGCCAGCAGTGAATTCCTCAGCAATCAGCCCCAGCATTTT
CASSEFLSNQPQHF
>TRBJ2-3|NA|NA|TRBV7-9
TGTGCCAGCAGCATCACAGGGACGAGCACAGATACGCAGTATTTT
CASSITGTSTDTQYF
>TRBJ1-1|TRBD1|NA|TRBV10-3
TGTGCCATCATCGGGACAGGGACCACTGAAGCTTTCTTT
CAIIGTGTTEAFF
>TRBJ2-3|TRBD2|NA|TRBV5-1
TGCGCCAGCAGGAGTAGCGGGACCACCACAGATACGCAGTATTTT
CASRSSGTTTDTQYF
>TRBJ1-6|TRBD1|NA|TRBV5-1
TGCGCCAGCAGCTTAGCGATACAGGGGTTAGGATCACCCCTCCACTTT
CASSLAIQGLGSPLHF
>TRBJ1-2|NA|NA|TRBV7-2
TGTGCCAGCAGCTTAGGGGGGGGCAGGCCCCTCTACACCTTC
CASSLGGGRPLYTF
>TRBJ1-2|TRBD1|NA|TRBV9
TGTGCCAGCAGCGTAGATTGGGGGACAGGGTCCTATGGCTACACCTTC
CASSVDWGTGSYGYTF
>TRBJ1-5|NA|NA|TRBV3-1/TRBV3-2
TGTGCCAGCAGCCAAGACCATAGACGGGATCAGCCCCAGCATTTT
CASSQDHRRDQPQHF
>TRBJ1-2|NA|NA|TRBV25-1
TGTGCCAGCAACGGGAATGGCTACACCTTC
CASNGNGYTF
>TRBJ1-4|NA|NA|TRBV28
TGTGCCAGCAAACAAGAAAAACTGTTTTTT
CASKQEKLFF
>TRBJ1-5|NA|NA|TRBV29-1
TGCAGCGTTGCGGCCCGGGATCAGCCCCAGCATTTT
CSVAARDQPQHF
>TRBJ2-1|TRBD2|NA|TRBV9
TGTGCCAGCAGCCCTACTAGCGGGGGATACAATGAGCAGTTCTTC
CASSPTSGGYNEQFF
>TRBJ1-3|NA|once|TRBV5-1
TGCGCCAGCAGCTTGCTTAACTCTGGAAACACCATATATTTT
CASSLLNSGNTIYF
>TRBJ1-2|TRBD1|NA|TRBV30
TGTGCCTGGAGAACGCCGGGACAGGGAAAAAACTATGGCTACACCTTC
CAWRTPGQGKNYGYTF
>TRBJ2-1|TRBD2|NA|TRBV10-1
TGCGCCAGCGGGACTAGCAGATTCTACAATGAGCAGTTCTTC
CASGTSRFYNEQFF
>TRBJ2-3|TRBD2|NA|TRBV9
TGTGCCAGCAGCGGAGACCCGGGACTAGTACGGGGTACGCAGTATTTT
CASSGDPGLVRGTQYF
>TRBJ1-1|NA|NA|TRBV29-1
TGCAGCGTGGGTAAGACAGAGAACACTGAAGCTTTCTTT
CSVGKTENTEAFF
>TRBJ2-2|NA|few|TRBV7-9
TGTGCCAGCAGGTCAGATAGCGGAGAAGACGCGAACACCGGGGAGCTGTTTTTT
CASRSDSGEDANTGELFF
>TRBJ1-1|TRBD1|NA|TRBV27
TGTGCCAGCAGTCCTACCATGGGGACAGGGCCCACTGAAGCTTTCTTT
CASSPTMGTGPTEAFF
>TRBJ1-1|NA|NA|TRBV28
TGTGCCAGCAGTTCCCTACAGTTGAACACTGAAGCTTTCTTT
CASSSLQLNTEAFF
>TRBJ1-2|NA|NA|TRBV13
TGTGCCAGCAGCTCCCGGGGAGCCGGGGCTAACTATGGCTACACCTTC
CASSSRGAGANYGYTF
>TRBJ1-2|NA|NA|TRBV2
TGTGCCAGCAGTCCAGGGGCCCTTAACTATGGCTACACCTTC
CASSPGALNYGYTF
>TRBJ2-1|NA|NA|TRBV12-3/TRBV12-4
TGTGCCAGCAGTTTATGGGAGAGAGAGCAGTTCTTC
CASSLWEREQFF
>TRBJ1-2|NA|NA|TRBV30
TGTGCCTGGAGCGCGAGTTCATATGGCTACACCTTC
CAWSASSYGYTF
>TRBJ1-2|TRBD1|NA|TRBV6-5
TGTGCCAGCAGGGAGACAGGGGGCGACTATGGCTACACCTTC
CASRETGGDYGYTF
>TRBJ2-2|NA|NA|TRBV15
TGTGCCACCAGCAGGAGACAGACGAACACCGGGGAGCTGTTTTTT
CATSRRQTNTGELFF
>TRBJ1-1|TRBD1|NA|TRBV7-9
TGTGCCAGCAGCCTCGGACAGGGATTGAACACTGAAGCTTTCTTT
CASSLGQGLNTEAFF
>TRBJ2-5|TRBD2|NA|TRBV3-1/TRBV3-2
TGTGCCAGCAGCGTCGCTAGCGGGAGAAGACAAGAGACCCAGTACTTC
CASSVASGRRQETQYF
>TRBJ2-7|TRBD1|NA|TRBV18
TGTGCCAGCTCACCACTAGGAGACAGGGCAATCGAGCAGTACTTC
CASSPLGDRAIEQYF
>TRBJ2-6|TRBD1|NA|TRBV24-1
TGTGCCACCAGTGACCCCGGGACAGGACGCATGCTCCTGACTTTC
CATSDPGTGRMLLTF
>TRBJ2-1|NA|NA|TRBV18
TGTGCCAGCTCAGTTAGCGTGGGAGTTGGCAATGAGCAGTTCTTC
CASSVSVGVGNEQFF